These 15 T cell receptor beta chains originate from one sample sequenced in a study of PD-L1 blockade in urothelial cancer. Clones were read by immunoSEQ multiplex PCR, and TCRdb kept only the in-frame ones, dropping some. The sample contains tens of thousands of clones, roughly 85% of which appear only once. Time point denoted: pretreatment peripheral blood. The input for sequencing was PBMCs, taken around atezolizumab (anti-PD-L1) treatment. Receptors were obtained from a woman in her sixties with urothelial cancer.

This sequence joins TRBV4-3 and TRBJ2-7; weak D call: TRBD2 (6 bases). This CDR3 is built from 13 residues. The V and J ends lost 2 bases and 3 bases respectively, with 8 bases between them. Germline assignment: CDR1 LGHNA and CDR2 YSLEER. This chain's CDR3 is CASSQTGSYEQYF. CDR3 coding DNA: TGCGCCAGCAGCCAAACCGGGAGCTACGAGCAGTACTTC.

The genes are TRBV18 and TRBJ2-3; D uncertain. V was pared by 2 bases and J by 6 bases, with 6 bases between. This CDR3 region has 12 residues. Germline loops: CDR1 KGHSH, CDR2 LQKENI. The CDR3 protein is CASSPSVDTQYF. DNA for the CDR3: TGTGCCAGCTCACCATCAGTTGATACGCAGTATTTT.

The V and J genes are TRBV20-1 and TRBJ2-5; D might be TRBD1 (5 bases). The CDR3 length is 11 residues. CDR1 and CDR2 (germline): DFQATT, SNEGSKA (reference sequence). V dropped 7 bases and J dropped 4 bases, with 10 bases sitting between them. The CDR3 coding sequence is TGCAGTGTGGGCAGGGCAGAGACCCAGTACTTC. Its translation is CSVGRAETQYF.

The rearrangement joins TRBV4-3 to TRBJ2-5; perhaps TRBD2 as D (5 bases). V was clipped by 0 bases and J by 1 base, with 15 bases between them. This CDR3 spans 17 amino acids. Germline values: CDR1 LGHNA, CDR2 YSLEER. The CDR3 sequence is CASSQERAGTLQETQYF. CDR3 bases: TGCGCCAGCAGCCAAGAGCGGGCAGGAACTCTCCAAGAGACCCAGTACTTC.

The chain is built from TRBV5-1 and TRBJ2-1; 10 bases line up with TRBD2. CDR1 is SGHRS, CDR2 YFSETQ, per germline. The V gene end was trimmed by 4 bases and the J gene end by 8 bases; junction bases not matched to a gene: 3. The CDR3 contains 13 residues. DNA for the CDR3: TGCGCCAGCAGCCCAGCGGGAGGGCATGAGCAGTTCTTC. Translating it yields CASSPAGGHEQFF.

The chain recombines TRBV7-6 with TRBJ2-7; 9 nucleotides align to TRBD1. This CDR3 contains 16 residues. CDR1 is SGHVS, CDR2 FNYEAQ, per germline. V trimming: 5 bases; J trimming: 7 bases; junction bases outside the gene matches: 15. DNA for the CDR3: TGTGCCAGCAGCCCGAAACCGGGACAGGGATCTGGGGAGCAGTACTTC. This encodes CASSPKPGQGSGEQYF.

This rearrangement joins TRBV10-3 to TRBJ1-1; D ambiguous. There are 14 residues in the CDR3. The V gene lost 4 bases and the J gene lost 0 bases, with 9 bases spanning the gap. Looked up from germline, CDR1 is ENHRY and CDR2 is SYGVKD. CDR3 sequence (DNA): TGTGCCATCAGTGTGGCGGGGATGAACACTGAAGCTTTCTTT. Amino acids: CAISVAGMNTEAFF.

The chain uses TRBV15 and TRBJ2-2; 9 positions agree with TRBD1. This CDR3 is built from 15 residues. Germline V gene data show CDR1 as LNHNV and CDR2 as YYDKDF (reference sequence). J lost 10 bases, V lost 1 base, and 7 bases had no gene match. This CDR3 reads CATSRGFRDREELFF. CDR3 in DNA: TGTGCCACCAGCAGAGGCTTCCGGGACAGGGAGGAGCTGTTTTTT.

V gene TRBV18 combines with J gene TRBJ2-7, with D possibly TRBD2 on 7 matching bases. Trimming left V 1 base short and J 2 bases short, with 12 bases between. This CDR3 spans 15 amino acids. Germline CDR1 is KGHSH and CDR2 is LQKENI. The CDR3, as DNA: TGTGCCAGCTCACCACTGGGGGGGGGCCCCTACGAGCAGTACTTC. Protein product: CASSPLGGGPYEQYF.

This CDR3 reads CASSFDWGLAVNTGELFF. CDR3 sequence (DNA): TGTGCCAGCAGCTTCGACTGGGGACTAGCGGTTAACACCGGGGAGCTGTTTTTT. The gene calls are TRBV28 and TRBJ2-2; the match to TRBD2 covers 11 bases. Unmatched junction bases numbered 11, after V lost 6 bases and J lost 2 bases. Germline CDR1 and CDR2: MDHEN and SYDVKM. This CDR3 region has 18 residues. Full variable domain (missing parts from reference TRBV28 and TRBJ2-2): DVKVTQSSRYLVKRTGEKVFLECVQDMDHENMFWYRQDPGLGLRLIYFSYDVKMKEKGDIPEGYSVSREKKERFSLILESASTNQTSMYLCASSFDWGLAVNTGELFFGEGSRLTVL.

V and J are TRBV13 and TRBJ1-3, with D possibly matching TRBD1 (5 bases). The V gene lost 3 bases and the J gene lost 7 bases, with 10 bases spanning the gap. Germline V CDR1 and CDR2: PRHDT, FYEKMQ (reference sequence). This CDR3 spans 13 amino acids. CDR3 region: CASSFDRTNTIYF. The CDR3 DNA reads TGTGCCAGCAGCTTCGACAGAACCAACACCATATATTTT. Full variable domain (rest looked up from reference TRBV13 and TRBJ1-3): AAGVIQSPRHLIKEKRETATLKCYPIPRHDTVYWYQQGPGQDPQFLISFYEKMQSDKGSIPDRFSAQQFSDYHSELNMSSLELGDSALYFCASSFDRTNTIYFGEGSWLTVV.

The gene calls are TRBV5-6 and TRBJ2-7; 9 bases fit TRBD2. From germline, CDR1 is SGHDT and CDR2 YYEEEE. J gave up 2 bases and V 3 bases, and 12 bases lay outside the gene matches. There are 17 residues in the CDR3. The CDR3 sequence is CASSSTWREGPTYEQYF. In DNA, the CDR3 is TGTGCCAGCAGCTCAACCTGGCGGGAGGGCCCCACCTACGAGCAGTACTTC.

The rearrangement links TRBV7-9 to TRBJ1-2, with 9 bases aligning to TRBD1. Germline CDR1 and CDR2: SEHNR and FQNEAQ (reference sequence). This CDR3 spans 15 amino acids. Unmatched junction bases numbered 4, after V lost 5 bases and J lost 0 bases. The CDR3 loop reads CASSPRQGANYGYTF. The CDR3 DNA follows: TGTGCCAGCAGCCCAAGACAGGGGGCTAACTATGGCTACACCTTC. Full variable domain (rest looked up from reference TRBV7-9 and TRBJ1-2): DTGVSQNPRHKITKRGQNVTFRCDPISEHNRLYWYRQTLGQGPEFLTYFQNEAQLEKSRLLSDRFSAERPKGSFSTLEIQRTEQGDSAMYLCASSPRQGANYGYTFGSGTRLTVV.

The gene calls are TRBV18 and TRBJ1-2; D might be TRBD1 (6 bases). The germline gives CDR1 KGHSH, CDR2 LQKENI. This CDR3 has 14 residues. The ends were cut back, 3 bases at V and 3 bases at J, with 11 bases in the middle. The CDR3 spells CASSPIRGDYGYTF. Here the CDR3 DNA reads TGTGCCAGCTCACCTATCAGGGGCGACTATGGCTACACCTTC.

CDR3 region: CASSLEGTRGDTQYF. CDR3 DNA sequence: TGCGCCAGCAGCTTGGAAGGGACTAGAGGAGATACGCAGTATTTT. The rearrangement links TRBV5-1 to TRBJ2-3, with 8 bases identical to TRBD2. The ends lost 0 bases at V and 5 bases at J; junction bases unmatched: 5. Germline assignment: CDR1 SGHRS and CDR2 YFSETQ. This CDR3 spans 15 amino acids.